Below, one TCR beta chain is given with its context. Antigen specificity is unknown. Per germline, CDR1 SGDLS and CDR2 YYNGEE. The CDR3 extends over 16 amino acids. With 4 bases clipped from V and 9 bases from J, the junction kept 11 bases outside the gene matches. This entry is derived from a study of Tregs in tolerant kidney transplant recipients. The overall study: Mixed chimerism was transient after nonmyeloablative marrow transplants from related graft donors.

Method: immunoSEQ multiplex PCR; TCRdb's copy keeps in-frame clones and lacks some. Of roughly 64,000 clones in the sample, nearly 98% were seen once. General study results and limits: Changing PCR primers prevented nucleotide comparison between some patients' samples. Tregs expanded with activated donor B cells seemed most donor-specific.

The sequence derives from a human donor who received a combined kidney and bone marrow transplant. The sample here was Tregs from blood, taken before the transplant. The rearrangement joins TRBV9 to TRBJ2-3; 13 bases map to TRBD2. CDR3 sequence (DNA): TGTGCCAGCAGCAACCCACTAGCGGGGGGGCCTTTGACGCAGTATTTT. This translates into CASSNPLAGGPLTQYF.